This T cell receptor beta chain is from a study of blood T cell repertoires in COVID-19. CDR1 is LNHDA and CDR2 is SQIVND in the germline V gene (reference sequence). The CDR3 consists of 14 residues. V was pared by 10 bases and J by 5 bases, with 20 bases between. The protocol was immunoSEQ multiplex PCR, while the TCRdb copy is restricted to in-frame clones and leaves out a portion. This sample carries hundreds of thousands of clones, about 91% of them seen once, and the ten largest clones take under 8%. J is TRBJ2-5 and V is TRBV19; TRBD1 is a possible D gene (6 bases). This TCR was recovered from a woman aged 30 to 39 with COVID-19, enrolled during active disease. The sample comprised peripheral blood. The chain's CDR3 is CATQPGRGSETQYF. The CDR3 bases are TGTGCCACCCAGCCGGGTAGGGGGAGTGAGACCCAGTACTTC.